This T cell receptor (beta chain) was captured by sequencing in a study of T cell changes during pregnancy in multiple sclerosis. Trimming removed 2 bases from V and 6 bases from J; junction bases left unmatched: 8. CDR3 length: 15 residues. Per the germline V gene, CDR1 is MGHRA and CDR2 is YSYEKL. Data came from immunoSEQ multiplex PCR; TCRdb stores just in-frame clones and leaves some out. The sample yields about 43,000 clones, more than 75% seen once. The TCR sequence derives from a female donor with multiple sclerosis, enrolled in a pregnancy study. Input material: PBMCs (not recorded whether the cells were cultured). J is TRBJ1-2 and V is TRBV4-1; 8 nucleotides agree with TRBD1. CDR3 nucleotide sequence: TGCGCCAGCAGCCAACCTGACAGGGGCGCGGATGGCTACACCTTC. Protein product: CASSQPDRGADGYTF.